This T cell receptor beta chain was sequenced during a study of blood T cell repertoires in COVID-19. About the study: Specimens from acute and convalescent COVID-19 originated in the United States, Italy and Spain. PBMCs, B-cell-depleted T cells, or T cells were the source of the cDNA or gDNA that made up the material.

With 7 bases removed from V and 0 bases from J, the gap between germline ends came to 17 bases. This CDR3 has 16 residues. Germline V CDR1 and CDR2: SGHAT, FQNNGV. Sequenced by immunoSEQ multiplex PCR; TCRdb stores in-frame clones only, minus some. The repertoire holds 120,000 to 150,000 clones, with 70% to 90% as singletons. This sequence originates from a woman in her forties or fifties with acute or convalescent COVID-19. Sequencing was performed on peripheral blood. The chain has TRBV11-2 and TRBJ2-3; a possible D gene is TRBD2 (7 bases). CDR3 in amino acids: CASTPTGGASTDTQYF. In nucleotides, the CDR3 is TGTGCCAGCACCCCTACGGGGGGCGCTAGCACAGATACGCAGTATTTT. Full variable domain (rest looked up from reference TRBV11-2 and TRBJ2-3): EAGVAQSPRYKIIEKRQSVAFWCNPISGHATLYWYQQILGQGPKLLIQFQNNGVVDDSQLPKDRFSAERLKGVDSTLKIQPAKLEDSAVYLCASTPTGGASTDTQYFGPGTRLTVL.